A selection of T cell receptor beta chains follows, all from one sample in a study of read filtering for tumor transcriptome and immune sequencing. TCRdb reprocessed the reads via MiXCR and lists one record per CDR3 protein. The sample consists of 50,000 or so distinct CDR3 sequences, approximately 13% of them appearing once. Sequencing input: a population of CD138-negative cells sorted from bone marrow. These receptors came from a donor at least 40 years old with multiple myeloma. The CDR3 runs from the conserved cysteine through the conserved F or W. The D gene is left open where the match is weak. Rows give clone size only sometimes, using once, few, many, or a class for an expanded clone.

14,TRBV6-1,many,NA,TRBJ1-5,TGTGCCAGCAGAGCCGAGAGGGCGATTAAGCCCCAGCATTTT,CASRAERAIKPQHF
15,TRBV20-1,many,NA,TRBJ2-1,TGCAGTGCGCCCGGGACTCACGCTCCGAAGGATGAGCAGTTCTTC,CSAPGTHAPKDEQFF
14,TRBV9,many,TRBD1,TRBJ2-1,TGTGCCAGCAGCGCCGGGACAGGGGACAATGAGCAGTTCTTC,CASSAGTGDNEQFF
15,TRBV5-6,many,TRBD1,TRBJ1-4,TGTGCCAGCAGTCACGGACAGGGGTTCGGTGAAAAACTGTTTTTT,CASSHGQGFGEKLFF
16,TRBV12-3/TRBV12-4,many,NA,TRBJ1-5,TGTGCCAGCAGTCAACAGGGCTCTGGCGGCAATCAGCCCCAGCATTTT,CASSQQGSGGNQPQHF
15,TRBV20-1,many,TRBD2,TRBJ2-1,TGCAGTGCTAGGGGGGAAACGGGGGGGCGCAATGAGCAGTTCTTC,CSARGETGGRNEQFF
15,TRBV20-1,many,NA,TRBJ1-1,TGCAGTGCTAGAGAAACAGGGACGGGGAACACTGAAGCTTTCTTT,CSARETGTGNTEAFF
15,TRBV5-5,few,NA,TRBJ1-3,TGTGCCAGCAGCTTGGTTGACGGGACATTTCACACCATATATTTT,CASSLVDGTFHTIYF
14,TRBV7-9,many,NA,TRBJ1-1,TGTGCCAGCAGACCTGGGGGGATGAGTAGTGCAGCTTTCTTT,CASRPGGMSSAAFF
16,TRBV10-3,NA,TRBD1,TRBJ1-5,TGTGCCATCAGTGAGTCTACAGGGGGCAGCAATCAGCCCCAGCATTTT,CAISESTGGSNQPQHF
15,TRBV3-1,many,TRBD1,TRBJ1-1,TGTGCCAGCAGCCAAGGGGACAGATGGTACACTGAAGCTTTCTTT,CASSQGDRWYTEAFF
12,TRBV29-1,few,NA,TRBJ1-5,TGCAGCGCAACTTGGGGCAATCAGCCCCAGCATTTT,CSATWGNQPQHF
12,TRBV5-6,few,NA,TRBJ2-5,TGTGCCAGCAGCTCCCTCCAAGAGACCCAGTACTTC,CASSSLQETQYF
14,TRBV6-1,many,NA,TRBJ2-3,TGTGCCAGCAGTTTGGGGGGGGCCCCAGATACGCAGTATTTT,CASSLGGAPDTQYF
14,TRBV3-1,NA,NA,TRBJ1-6,TGTGCCAGCAGCCTAGGACGGTATAATTCACCCCTCCACTTT,CASSLGRYNSPLHF
12,TRBV10-3,many,NA,TRBJ2-7,TGTGCCATCAGTGCGTGGTCGGACGAGCAGTACTTC,CAISAWSDEQYF
14,TRBV18,many,NA,TRBJ1-1,TGTGCCAGCTCACCAAACGGGAGGGGCACTGAAGCTTTCTTT,CASSPNGRGTEAFF
16,TRBV4-2,NA,NA,TRBJ1-5,TGTGCCAGCAGCCAAGAGGGAACAGAGAGCACAGATACGCAGCATTTT,CASSQEGTESTDTQHF
16,TRBV24-1,many,TRBD1,TRBJ2-1,TGTGCCACCAGTGAACCAACAGGGGTCGCCTACAATGAGCAGTTCTTC,CATSEPTGVAYNEQFF
14,TRBV2,many,TRBD1,TRBJ2-3,TGTGCCAGCAGCCCCGGGACAGCCCAAGATACGCAGTATTTT,CASSPGTAQDTQYF
11,TRBV3-1,many,NA,TRBJ2-1,TGTGCCATCAGGGGGAGGGGTGAGCAGTTCTTC,CAIRGRGEQFF
14,TRBV4-1,many,NA,TRBJ2-5,TGCGCCAGCAGCCAACTTGTGGACCAAGAGACCCAGTACTTC,CASSQLVDQETQYF
16,TRBV10-2,many,TRBD2,TRBJ2-3,TGCGCCAGCAGTGAGTCGTCTAGCGGGGCCCGGGGTACGCAGTATTTT,CASSESSSGARGTQYF
12,TRBV25-1,many,NA,TRBJ1-1,TGTGCCACCGCCGGACCTAACACTGAAGCTTTCTTT,CATAGPNTEAFF
14,TRBV30,many,TRBD1,TRBJ1-1,TGTGCCTGGGGATCGTCGGGACAGGGGGCGATAGCTTTCTTT,CAWGSSGQGAIAFF
12,TRBV29-1,many,NA,TRBJ2-5,TGCAGCGTTTTAGGGGGTCTAGAGACCCAGTACTTC,CSVLGGLETQYF